This entry lists 9 T cell receptor beta chains sequenced from one sample in a study of T cell repertoires in cytomegalovirus infection. TCRdb ran MiXCR on the reads and lists one entry per CDR3 protein. The data show roughly 600,000 distinct CDR3 sequences, 20% to 30% seen once. Input material: CD8+ T cells from PBMCs. The receptors here all came from a human donor in good health (CMV status not recorded). Some clones in this sample may be carry-over from other donors' samples.

This clonotype was seen more than once but under ten times. The gene calls are TRBV6-1 and TRBJ2-5; 7 positions agree with TRBD1. Germline CDR1 is MNHNS and CDR2 is SASEGT. The CDR3 contains 13 residues. Unmatched junction bases numbered 8, after V lost 6 bases and J lost 7 bases. The CDR3 DNA is TGTGCCAGCAGGGGACAGTCCAGGGGGACCCAGTACTTC. Its translation is CASRGQSRGTQYF.

This clonotype was seen more than once but under ten times. The chain couples TRBV7-2 to TRBJ2-2; TRBD2 aligns across 9 bases. The CDR3 is 18 amino acids. Germline CDR1 and CDR2: SGHTA and FQGNSA. The trim removed 3 bases at V and 1 base at J, leaving 9 bases unmatched. CDR3 nucleotide sequence: TGTGCCAGCAGCTTCCCGAGTAGCGGGGGTCGGAACACCGGGGAGCTGTTTTTT. Residues: CASSFPSSGGRNTGELFF. The entire variable domain, with the rest obtained from reference TRBV7-2 and TRBJ2-2, is as follows: GAGVSQSPSNKVTEKGKDVELRCDPISGHTALYWYRQSLGQGLEFLIYFQGNSAPDKSGLPSDRFSAERTGGSVSTLTIQRTQQEDSAVYLCASSFPSSGGRNTGELFFGEGSRLTVL.

V usage is TRBV7-2 and J usage is TRBJ1-1; D is unclear. V shed 5 bases and J shed 6 bases, with 7 bases lying between them. Germline CDR1 SGHTA, CDR2 FQGNSA. The CDR3 is 11 residues long. The CDR3 bases are TGTGCCAGCAGCCCTCCCCCTGAAGCTTTCTTT. Protein: CASSPPPEAFF.

V usage is TRBV2 and J usage is TRBJ1-4; possibly TRBD1 for D (5 bases). The CDR3 has 15 amino acids. The germline CDR1 and CDR2 sequences are SNHLY and FYNNEI. Trimming stripped 3 bases from V and 0 bases from J, with 8 bases between. The CDR3 spells CASSEGPPTNEKLFF. The CDR3 nucleotides are TGTGCCAGCAGTGAGGGGCCACCAACTAATGAAAAACTGTTTTTT.

The chain uses TRBV25-1 and TRBJ2-1, with 8 bases matching TRBD2. The junction had 15 bases not matched to a gene; V was cut back by 0 bases and J by 5 bases. The CDR3 has 19 amino acids. Germline CDR1 and CDR2: MGHDK and SYGVNS. Here the CDR3 DNA reads TGTGCCAGCAGTGAATACTCGGCACGGCGGGGGGCGGTCAACAATGAGCAGTTCTTC. Protein product: CASSEYSARRGAVNNEQFF.

There are many counts of this clonotype. The J gene is TRBJ2-1, the V gene TRBV7-2; 10 bases line up with TRBD2. Germline-derived CDR1 and CDR2 are SGHTA and FQGNSA. Losses at the gene ends were 0 bases for V and 9 bases for J; bases not matched to a gene: 8. The CDR3 is 16 residues long. The CDR3 here is CASSLAQVAGGGEQFF. Here the CDR3 DNA reads TGTGCCAGCAGCTTAGCGCAAGTAGCGGGGGGCGGTGAGCAGTTCTTC.

This clonotype was seen ten or more times. This chain connects TRBV12-5 to TRBJ2-2; 7 bases align to TRBD2. There are 18 residues in the CDR3. With V trimmed by 0 bases and J by 0 bases, 7 bases remained unmatched. Germline-derived CDR1 and CDR2 are LGHNT and FRNRAP. DNA for the CDR3: TGTGCTAGTGGTTTGGTAGGGAGCGGGGAGTCGAACACCGGGGAGCTGTTTTTT. It specifies CASGLVGSGESNTGELFF.

This clonotype was found a few times. V is TRBV12-3 or TRBV12-4 and J is TRBJ2-1; TRBD2 matches 8 bases. Losses at the gene ends were 6 bases for V and 5 bases for J; bases not matched to a gene: 3. This CDR3 has 13 amino acids. As DNA, the CDR3 is TGTGCCAGCAGCCACGGGGGGGACAATGAGCAGTTCTTC. This sequence encodes CASSHGGDNEQFF.

The chain uses TRBV29-1 and TRBJ2-2; TRBD2 matches 14 bases. J was trimmed by 4 bases and V by 5 bases; bases with no gene match: 15. The CDR3 has 19 amino acids. Germline-derived CDR1 and CDR2 are SQVTM and ANQGSEA. Here the CDR3 DNA reads TGCAGCGTTCCGGTACGGTCCGGGACTAGCGGGGGAAGCACCGGGGAGCTGTTTTTT. Amino acid sequence: CSVPVRSGTSGGSTGELFF.